The next 5 T cell receptor beta chains were all read from a single sample in a study of T cell responses to AZD1222 COVID-19 vaccine. Here immunoSEQ multiplex PCR was the method, and the copy in TCRdb shows in-frame clones only, minus some. The table lists 100,000 to 150,000 clones, around 90% of them singletons, with about 4.5% in the top ten. The source material was peripheral blood, sampled on day 0 of MenACWY control vaccination. The receptors here all came from an adult in good health.

This clone came up once. The rearrangement uses TRBV19 and TRBJ2-6, with D possibly matching TRBD2 (6 bases). This CDR3 is built from 15 residues. Germline V CDR1 and CDR2: LNHDA, SQIVND (reference sequence). Trimming stripped 7 bases from V and 2 bases from J, with 12 bases between. CDR3 loop: CASTAGSAGANVLTF. The CDR3, as DNA: TGTGCCAGTACGGCGGGATCCGCTGGGGCCAACGTCCTGACTTTC.

The chain has TRBV6-2 or TRBV6-3 and TRBJ1-1; D is ambiguous. This CDR3 has 14 residues. Germline CDR1 and CDR2: MNHEY and SVGEGT. V was cut by 3 bases and J by 0 bases, with 8 bases left in between. As DNA, the CDR3 is TGTGCCAGCAGTTATATCTCGGTGAACACTGAAGCTTTCTTT. Translation gives CASSYISVNTEAFF.

CDR3 DNA: TGTGCCAGCAGCCGCCCCGGGCAGGTCGGGGGGACCGGGGAGCTGTTTTTT. It specifies CASSRPGQVGGTGELFF. J is TRBJ2-2 and V is TRBV7-9; 7 positions match TRBD2. The CDR3 consists of 17 residues. In germline, CDR1 is SEHNR, CDR2 FQNEAQ (reference sequence). The V and J ends lost 5 bases and 5 bases, in that order; junction bases with no gene match: 14. The full variable domain, its missing parts supplied by reference TRBV7-9 and TRBJ2-2, is DTGVSQNPRHKITKRGQNVTFRCDPISEHNRLYWYRQTLGQGPEFLTYFQNEAQLEKSRLLSDRFSAERPKGSFSTLEIQRTEQGDSAMYLCASSRPGQVGGTGELFFGEGSRLTVL.

This clone occurred once. This chain uses TRBV28 with TRBJ2-2; a possible D gene is TRBD1 (6 bases). Trimming removed 6 bases at V and 4 bases at J, with 15 bases between. The CDR3 covers 15 residues. The V gene's germline CDR1 is MDHEN and CDR2 SYDVKM. This CDR3 reads CASRVQGKLTGELFF. CDR3 coding DNA: TGTGCCAGCAGAGTCCAGGGGAAACTCACCGGGGAGCTGTTTTTT.

V gene TRBV12-3 or TRBV12-4 combines with J gene TRBJ2-1; D ambiguous. The CDR3 length is 11 residues. Trimming removed 7 bases from V and 7 bases from J, with 8 bases in between. The CDR3 sequence is CASNNRNEQFF. DNA for the CDR3: TGTGCCAGCAATAACCGGAATGAGCAGTTCTTC.